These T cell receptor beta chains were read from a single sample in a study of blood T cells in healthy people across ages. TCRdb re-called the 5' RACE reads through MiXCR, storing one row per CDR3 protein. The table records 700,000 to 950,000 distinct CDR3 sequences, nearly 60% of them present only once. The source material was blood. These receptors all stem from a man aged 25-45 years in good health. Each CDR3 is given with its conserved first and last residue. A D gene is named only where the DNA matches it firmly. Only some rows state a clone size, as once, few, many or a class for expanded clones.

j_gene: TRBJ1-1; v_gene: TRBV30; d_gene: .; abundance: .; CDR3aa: CAWSVNLEAFF; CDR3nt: TGTGCCTGGAGTGTAAACCTTGAAGCTTTCTTT
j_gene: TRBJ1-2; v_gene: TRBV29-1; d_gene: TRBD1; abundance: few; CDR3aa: CSVSMTGEDGYTF; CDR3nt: TGCAGCGTTTCCATGACAGGGGAAGACGGCTACACCTTC
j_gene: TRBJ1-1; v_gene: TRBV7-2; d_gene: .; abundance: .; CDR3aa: CASSRGRGNTEAFF; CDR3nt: TGTGCCAGCAGCCGCGGGAGGGGGAACACTGAAGCTTTCTTT
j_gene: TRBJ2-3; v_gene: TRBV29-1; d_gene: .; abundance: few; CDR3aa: CSVWDRGYTDTQYF; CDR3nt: TGCAGCGTTTGGGACCGCGGCTACACAGATACGCAGTATTTT
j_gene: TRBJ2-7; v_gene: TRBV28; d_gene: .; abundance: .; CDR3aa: CASGQQIYEQYF; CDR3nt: TGTGCCAGCGGACAGCAGATCTACGAGCAGTACTTC
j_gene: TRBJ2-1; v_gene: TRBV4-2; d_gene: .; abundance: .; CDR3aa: CASSQDVAENEQFF; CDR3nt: TGTGCCAGCAGCCAAGATGTAGCAGAGAATGAGCAGTTCTTC
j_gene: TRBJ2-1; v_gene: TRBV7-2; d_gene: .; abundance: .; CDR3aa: CASKYGGVLYNEQFF; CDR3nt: TGTGCCAGCAAATACGGTGGGGTCCTTTACAATGAGCAGTTCTTC
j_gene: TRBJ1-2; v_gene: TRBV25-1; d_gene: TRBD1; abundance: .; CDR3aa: CASSVSGTGGYGYTF; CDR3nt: TGTGCCAGCAGTGTGAGTGGGACAGGGGGCTATGGCTACACCTTC
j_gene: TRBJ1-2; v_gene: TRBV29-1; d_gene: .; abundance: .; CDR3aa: CSVISNSGGYTF; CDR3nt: TGCAGCGTGATTAGTAACAGCGGCGGCTACACCTTC
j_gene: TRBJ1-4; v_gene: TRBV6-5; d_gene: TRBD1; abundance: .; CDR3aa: CASRVGDREAEKLFF; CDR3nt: TGTGCCAGCAGAGTCGGGGACAGGGAGGCGGAAAAACTGTTTTTT
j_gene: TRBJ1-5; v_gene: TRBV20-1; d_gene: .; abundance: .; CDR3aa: CSGLSGGEGGNQPQHF; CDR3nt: TGCAGTGGATTATCGGGGGGCGAGGGTGGCAATCAGCCCCAGCATTTT
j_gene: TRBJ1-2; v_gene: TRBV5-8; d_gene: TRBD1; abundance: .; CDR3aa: CASRRGTGFNYGYTF; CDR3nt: TGTGCCAGCAGGCGGGGGACAGGGTTTAACTATGGCTACACCTTC
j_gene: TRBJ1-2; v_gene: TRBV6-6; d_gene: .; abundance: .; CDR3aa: CASSIEWTLDSDTF; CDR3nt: TGTGCCAGCAGTATCGAGTGGACACTTGATTCGGACACCTTC
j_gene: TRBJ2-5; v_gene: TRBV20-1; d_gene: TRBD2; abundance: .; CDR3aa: CSARDLAGGLETQYF; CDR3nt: TGCAGTGCTAGAGATCTAGCGGGAGGGCTAGAGACCCAGTACTTC
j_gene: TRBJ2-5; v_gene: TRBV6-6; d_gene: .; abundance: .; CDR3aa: CASSFGPREGETQYF; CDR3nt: TGTGCCAGCAGTTTCGGTCCCAGGGAAGGAGAGACCCAGTACTTC
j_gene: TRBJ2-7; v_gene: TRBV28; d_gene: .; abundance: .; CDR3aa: CASSLPHYEQYF; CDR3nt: TGTGCCAGCAGTCTTCCACACTACGAGCAGTACTTC
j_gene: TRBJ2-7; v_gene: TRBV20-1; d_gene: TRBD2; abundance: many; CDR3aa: CSARDLGLGSGDHYEQYF; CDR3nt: TGCAGTGCTAGAGATCTAGGCCTAGGAAGCGGGGACCATTACGAGCAGTACTTC
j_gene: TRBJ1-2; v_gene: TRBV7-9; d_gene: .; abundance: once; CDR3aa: CASRSGSYGYTF; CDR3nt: TGTGCCAGCAGATCCGGGAGCTATGGCTACACCTTC
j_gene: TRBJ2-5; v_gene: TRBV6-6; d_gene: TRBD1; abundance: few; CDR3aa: CASSPPGQGEETQYF; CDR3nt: TGTGCCAGCAGCCCGCCGGGACAGGGCGAAGAGACCCAGTACTTC
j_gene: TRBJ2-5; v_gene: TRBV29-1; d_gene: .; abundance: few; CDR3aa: CSVGSQETQYF; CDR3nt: TGCAGCGTCGGATCTCAAGAGACCCAGTACTTC
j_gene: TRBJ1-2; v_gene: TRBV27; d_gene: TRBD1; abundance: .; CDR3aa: CASSPRAGGDYGYTF; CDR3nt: TGTGCCAGCAGTCCCCGGGCAGGGGGGGACTATGGCTACACCTTC
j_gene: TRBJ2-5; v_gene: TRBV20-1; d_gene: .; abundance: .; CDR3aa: CSARGAETQYF; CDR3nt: TGCAGTGCTAGAGGCGCGGAGACCCAGTACTTC
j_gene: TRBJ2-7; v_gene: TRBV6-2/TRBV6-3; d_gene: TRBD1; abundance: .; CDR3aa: CASSPTGIYEQYF; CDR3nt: TGTGCCAGCAGCCCGACAGGGATCTACGAGCAGTACTTC
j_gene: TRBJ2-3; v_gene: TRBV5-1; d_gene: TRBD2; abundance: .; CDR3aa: CASSFLTSGGQDTQYF; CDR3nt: TGCGCCAGCAGCTTCTTGACTAGCGGGGGGCAGGATACGCAGTATTTT
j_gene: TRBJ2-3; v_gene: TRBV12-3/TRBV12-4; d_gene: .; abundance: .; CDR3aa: CASSFFGGDTQYF; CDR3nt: TGTGCCAGCAGTTTCTTCGGGGGAGATACGCAGTATTTT
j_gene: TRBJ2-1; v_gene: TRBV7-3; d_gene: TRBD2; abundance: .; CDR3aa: CASSRSGSGYNEQFF; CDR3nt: TGTGCCAGCAGCCGAAGCGGGAGTGGCTACAATGAGCAGTTCTTC
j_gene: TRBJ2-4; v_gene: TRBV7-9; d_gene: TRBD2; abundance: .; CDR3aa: CASSLLAGEYF; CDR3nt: TGTGCCAGCAGCTTGCTAGCGGGGGAGTACTTC
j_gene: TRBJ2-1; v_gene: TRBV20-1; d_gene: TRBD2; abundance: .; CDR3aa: CSANPLLQRGDNEQFF; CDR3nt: TGCAGTGCTAATCCCCTGCTTCAGCGGGGGGACAATGAGCAGTTCTTC
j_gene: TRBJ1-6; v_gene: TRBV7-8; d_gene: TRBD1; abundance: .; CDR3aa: CASAVQGAVSPLHF; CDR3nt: TGTGCCAGCGCCGTACAGGGGGCGGTTTCACCCCTCCACTTT
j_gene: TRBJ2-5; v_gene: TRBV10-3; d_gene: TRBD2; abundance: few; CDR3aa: CAISVAGPGETQYF; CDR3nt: TGTGCCATCAGTGTAGCGGGGCCGGGGGAGACCCAGTACTTC
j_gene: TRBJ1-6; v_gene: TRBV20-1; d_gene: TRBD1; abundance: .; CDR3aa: CSARDLNRGSNSPLHF; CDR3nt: TGCAGTGCTAGAGACCTCAACAGGGGGTCTAATTCACCCCTCCACTTT
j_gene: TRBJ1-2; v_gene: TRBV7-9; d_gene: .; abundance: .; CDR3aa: CASSNGVRGGHGYTF; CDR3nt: TGTGCCAGCAGCAATGGGGTCCGAGGGGGTCATGGCTACACCTTC
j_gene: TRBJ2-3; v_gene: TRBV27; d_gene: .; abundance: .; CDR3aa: CASSGGPLNTQYF; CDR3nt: TGTGCCAGCAGTGGGGGGCCCCTGAATACGCAGTATTTT
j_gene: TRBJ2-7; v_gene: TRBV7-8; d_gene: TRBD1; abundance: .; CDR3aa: CASSSYRQGTNEQYF; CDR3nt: TGTGCCAGCAGCTCATACCGACAGGGGACCAACGAGCAGTACTTC
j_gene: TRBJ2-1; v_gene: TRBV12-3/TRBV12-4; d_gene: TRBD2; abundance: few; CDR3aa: CASSPLAGSYNEQFF; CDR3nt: TGTGCCAGCAGTCCTCTAGCGGGCTCCTACAATGAGCAGTTCTTC
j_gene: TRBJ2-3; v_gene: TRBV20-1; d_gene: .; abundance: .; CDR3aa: CSARSPGTDTQYF; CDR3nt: TGCAGTGCTAGAAGTCCGGGCACAGATACGCAGTATTTT
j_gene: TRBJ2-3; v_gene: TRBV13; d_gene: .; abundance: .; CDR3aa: CASSLAEDTQYF; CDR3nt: TGTGCCAGCAGCTTAGCTGAAGATACGCAGTATTTT
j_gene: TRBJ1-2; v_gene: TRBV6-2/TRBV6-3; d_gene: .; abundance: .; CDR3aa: CASRGVGANYGYTF; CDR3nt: TGTGCCAGCAGAGGTGTAGGGGCAAACTATGGCTACACCTTC
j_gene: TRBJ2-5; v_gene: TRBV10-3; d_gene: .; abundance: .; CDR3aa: CAVSLGSLQETQYF; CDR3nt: TGTGCCGTTAGCTTAGGGTCCCTTCAAGAGACCCAGTACTTC
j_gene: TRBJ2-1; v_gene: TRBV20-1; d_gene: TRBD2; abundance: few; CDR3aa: CSARDPLAGGSNEQFF; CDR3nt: TGCAGTGCTAGAGACCCACTAGCGGGAGGCTCCAATGAGCAGTTCTTC
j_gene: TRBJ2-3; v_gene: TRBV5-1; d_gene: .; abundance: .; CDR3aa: CASSLDAVSTDTQYF; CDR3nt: TGCGCCAGCAGCTTGGATGCCGTTAGCACAGATACGCAGTATTTT
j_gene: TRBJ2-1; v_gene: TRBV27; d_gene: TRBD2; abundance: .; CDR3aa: CASSQAAGGTWNEQFF; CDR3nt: TGTGCCAGCAGCCAAGCCGCGGGAGGTACGTGGAATGAGCAGTTCTTC
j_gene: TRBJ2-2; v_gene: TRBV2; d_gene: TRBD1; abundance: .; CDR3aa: CASRPGTGSTGELFF; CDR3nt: TGTGCCAGCAGACCCGGGACAGGGTCAACCGGGGAGCTGTTTTTT